Listed below are T cell receptor beta chains from one sample, sequenced in a study of blood T cell repertoires in COVID-19. Generated by immunoSEQ multiplex PCR, the TCRdb table keeps only in-frame clones and is missing some. The repertoire consists of more than 90,000 clones, with 85% occurring once and the leading ten covering 1.5% to 2%. The source material was peripheral blood. These receptors came from a woman between 65 and 79 years old with active or convalescent COVID-19. Each CDR3 is given with its conserved first and last residue. Fields, in order: D gene, V gene, clone size, J gene, CDR3 DNA, CDR3 protein. A D gene is named only where the DNA matches it firmly. Where a row states a size, it is once, few, many or the class of an expanded clone; other rows omit it.

>.|TRBV28|.|TRBJ2-2
TGTGCCAGCAGTTCACAGTACGGGGAGCTGTTTTTT
CASSSQYGELFF
>TRBD2|TRBV3-1/TRBV3-2|.|TRBJ2-1
TGTGCCAGCGGGGTGCGGGGGATATATGAGCAGTTCTTC
CASGVRGIYEQFF
>TRBD2|TRBV7-2|.|TRBJ2-7
TGTGCCAGCAGCTTGACTAGCGGGAGGGGCCACGAGCAGTACTTC
CASSLTSGRGHEQYF
>TRBD2|TRBV11-2|.|TRBJ2-7
TGTGCCAGCAGCTTAGAACCGCTAGCGGGAGTCTACTTC
CASSLEPLAGVYF
>.|TRBV2|.|TRBJ1-5
TGTGCCAGCAGTAGACAGACAAGCAATCAGCCCCAGCATTTT
CASSRQTSNQPQHF
>.|TRBV28|once|TRBJ1-6
TGTGCGGGAGGGGAGCGGAATTCACCCCTCCACTTT
CAGGERNSPLHF
>.|TRBV5-4|.|TRBJ2-5
TGTGCCAGCAGCTTGGGGGCTAGCTTGCAAGAGACCCAGTACTTC
CASSLGASLQETQYF
>.|TRBV2|few|TRBJ1-5
TGTGCCAGCAGAATCGGACAGACGGGCAATCAGCCCCAGCATTTT
CASRIGQTGNQPQHF
>.|TRBV7-2|.|TRBJ1-1
TGTGCCAGCAGCTTACCGCACAGGAGCATGAACACTGAAGCTTTCTTT
CASSLPHRSMNTEAFF
>.|TRBV28|few|TRBJ1-5
TGTGCCAGCAGTTTAAGCGCTCAGCCCCAGCATTTT
CASSLSAQPQHF
>.|TRBV7-2|.|TRBJ2-3
TGTGCCAGCAGCTTGGCGGGACCTAGCACAGATACGCAGTATTTT
CASSLAGPSTDTQYF
>.|TRBV30|few|TRBJ1-6
TGTGCCCTCCGACATAGCTCCTATAATTCACCCCTCCACTTT
CALRHSSYNSPLHF
>TRBD1|TRBV3-1/TRBV3-2|.|TRBJ2-7
TGTGCCAGCAGCCAAGTCAGGACAGGGAAGAACGAGCAGTACTTC
CASSQVRTGKNEQYF
>TRBD2|TRBV3-1/TRBV3-2|.|TRBJ2-5
TGTGCCAGCAGCCGCAGGACTAGCGGGACCCAAGAGACCCAGTACTTC
CASSRRTSGTQETQYF
>.|TRBV28|.|TRBJ2-3
TGTGCCAGTGGATCGCGACAGTCTAGCACAGATACGCAGTATTTT
CASGSRQSSTDTQYF
>TRBD2|TRBV19|few|TRBJ2-5
TGTGCCAGTATGACTAGCGGGGGGGAGACCCAGTACTTC
CASMTSGGETQYF
>TRBD2|TRBV5-4|.|TRBJ2-1
TGTGCCAGCAAAACAGACGGGCTAGCGGCCTACAATGAGCAGTTCTTC
CASKTDGLAAYNEQFF
>TRBD2|TRBV9|.|TRBJ2-3
TGTGCCAGCAGCACGACAAGCGGGAGAACAGATACGCAGTATTTT
CASSTTSGRTDTQYF
>.|TRBV14|.|TRBJ2-2
TGTGCCAGCAGCCGAGAAACAGGTTATTACACCGGGGAGCTGTTTTTT
CASSRETGYYTGELFF
>.|TRBV2|.|TRBJ1-1
TGTGCCAGCATGTTAGGGCAGGGATACGTTTTCTTT
CASMLGQGYVFF
>TRBD1|TRBV28|.|TRBJ1-6
TGTGCCAGCAGGCAGGGGGCCAGGGGCCACTTCCACTTT
CASRQGARGHFHF
>TRBD1|TRBV6-4|few|TRBJ1-2
TGTGCCAGCAAACCGGGACAGGGGGGCGAGGGCTACACCTTC
CASKPGQGGEGYTF
>TRBD1|TRBV7-9|once|TRBJ2-5
TGTGCCAGCAGCTCCACAGGGGGAGGAGAGACCCAGTACTTC
CASSSTGGGETQYF
>.|TRBV4-2|few|TRBJ1-2
TGTGCCAGCAGCGCAGGATCCGGCTACACCTTC
CASSAGSGYTF
>.|TRBV11-3|once|TRBJ2-6
TGTGCCAGCAGCTTACGGTCCTCTGGGGCCAACGTCCTGACTTTC
CASSLRSSGANVLTF
>TRBD1|TRBV6-5|.|TRBJ2-7
TGTGCCAGCACCCAGACAGGGGGCAAGAACGAGCAGTACTTC
CASTQTGGKNEQYF
>.|TRBV4-2|few|TRBJ1-6
TGTGCCAGCAGCCAAGAACCGGGGGGGCGGTCACCCCTCCACTTT
CASSQEPGGRSPLHF
>TRBD1|TRBV3-1/TRBV3-2|.|TRBJ1-2
TGTGCCAGCAGCCTAACGACAGGGAAGGCTGGCTACACCTTC
CASSLTTGKAGYTF
>.|TRBV12-5|.|TRBJ1-3
TGTGCTAGTAGCCCGGGTTTCACTGGAAACACCATATATTTT
CASSPGFTGNTIYF
>TRBD2|TRBV4-3|.|TRBJ2-3
TGCGCCAGCAGCCAAGATGCAACTAGCGGGGGATATACGCAGTATTTT
CASSQDATSGGYTQYF
>.|TRBV12-5|.|TRBJ2-5
TGTGCTAGTGGTTTGCGGGAGACCCAGTACTTC
CASGLRETQYF
>.|TRBV3-1/TRBV3-2|.|TRBJ1-4
TGTGCCAGCAGCCAAGATCAGGGCGGTGAAAAACTGTTTTTT
CASSQDQGGEKLFF
>TRBD1|TRBV28|.|TRBJ2-7
TGTGCCAGCAGTATAAAGACAGGGATGAAGCTAAACTACGAGCAGTACTTC
CASSIKTGMKLNYEQYF
>TRBD2|TRBV29-1|.|TRBJ2-1
TGCAGCGTTGAAGATCCTAGCGGAGCGTACAATGAGCAGTTCTTC
CSVEDPSGAYNEQFF
>.|TRBV2|once|TRBJ1-1
TGTGCCAGCCTAGAAATTAACACTGAAGCTTTCTTT
CASLEINTEAFF
>.|TRBV2|.|TRBJ1-2
TGTGCCAGCAGTGGACAGGCCGCCGACTATGGCTACACCTTC
CASSGQAADYGYTF
>TRBD1|TRBV6-5|few|TRBJ2-7
TGTGCCAGCAGTTATGGTTGGGACAGGGTCTACGAGCAGTACTTC
CASSYGWDRVYEQYF
>.|TRBV19|.|TRBJ1-6
TGTGCCAGTAGGGGTGGAGGAGTAAATTCACCCCTCCACTTT
CASRGGGVNSPLHF
>.|TRBV4-3|.|TRBJ1-2
TGCGCCAGCAGCCAAGATCGGCGGCCCGATGGCTACACCTTC
CASSQDRRPDGYTF
>.|TRBV14|.|TRBJ2-5
TGTGCCAGCAGCCAAGTCGGGACACAGCCGTACCAAGAGACCCAGTACTTC
CASSQVGTQPYQETQYF
>TRBD2|TRBV28|.|TRBJ2-3
TGTGCCAGCAGTTTTCTCGCGGGGGATAGAGATACGCAGTATTTT
CASSFLAGDRDTQYF
>TRBD2|TRBV18|.|TRBJ2-1
TGTGCCAGCTCACCAAACGGGGCGGGAGGGCCGGATGAGCAGTTCTTC
CASSPNGAGGPDEQFF
>TRBD2|TRBV6-6|.|TRBJ2-3
TGTGCCAGCAGCGATAATAGCGGGGGGACAGATACGCAGTATTTT
CASSDNSGGTDTQYF
>TRBD2|TRBV3-1/TRBV3-2|.|TRBJ2-3
TGTGCCAGCAGCCAGGTCTTCGCTAGCGGACCCACAGATACGCAGTATTTT
CASSQVFASGPTDTQYF
>.|TRBV28|.|TRBJ1-5
TGTGCCAGCAACTCGGGGGTTAATCAGCCCCAGCATTTT
CASNSGVNQPQHF
>TRBD2|TRBV29-1|.|TRBJ2-7
TGCAGCGTTCGGGGGGGGAAGGGCTCCTACGAGCAGTACTTC
CSVRGGKGSYEQYF
>TRBD2|TRBV27|.|TRBJ2-1
TGTGCCAGCAGTTCCAGCGGGGGTTCCTACAATGAGCAGTTCTTC
CASSSSGGSYNEQFF
>.|TRBV11-2|.|TRBJ2-7
TGTGCCAGCAGCCTTCAGGAGGGACTCTCCTACGAGCAGTACTTC
CASSLQEGLSYEQYF
>.|TRBV5-6|.|TRBJ1-3
TGTGCCGCGCACAGGGGAAACACCATATATTTT
CAAHRGNTIYF
>TRBD2|TRBV6-2/TRBV6-3|.|TRBJ2-7
TGTGCCAGCAGTTACTCGAGACTAGCTCTATCCTACGAGCAGTACTTC
CASSYSRLALSYEQYF
>.|TRBV18|.|TRBJ1-5
TGTGCCAGCTCACCACCCGATCAGCCCCAGCATTTT
CASSPPDQPQHF
>TRBD1|TRBV5-1|.|TRBJ2-1
TGCGCCAGCAGCGTAGGACAGGGAAATTTCAATGAGCAGTTCTTC
CASSVGQGNFNEQFF
>TRBD2|TRBV3-1/TRBV3-2|once|TRBJ2-3
TGTGCCAGCAGCCAAACTAGCGGCACAGATACGCAGTATTTT
CASSQTSGTDTQYF